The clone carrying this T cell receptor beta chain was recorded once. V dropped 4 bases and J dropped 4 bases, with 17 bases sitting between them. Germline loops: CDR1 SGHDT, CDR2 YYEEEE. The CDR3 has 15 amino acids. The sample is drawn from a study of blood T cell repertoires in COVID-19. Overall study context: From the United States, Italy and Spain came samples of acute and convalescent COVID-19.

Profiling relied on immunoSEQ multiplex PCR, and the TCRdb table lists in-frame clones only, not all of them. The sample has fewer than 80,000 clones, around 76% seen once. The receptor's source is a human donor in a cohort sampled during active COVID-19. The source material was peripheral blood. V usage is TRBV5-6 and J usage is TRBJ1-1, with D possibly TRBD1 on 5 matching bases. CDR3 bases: TGTGCCAGCAGCAACCGCTGGGGGGTTCGCACTGAAGCTTTCTTT. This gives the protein CASSNRWGVRTEAFF.